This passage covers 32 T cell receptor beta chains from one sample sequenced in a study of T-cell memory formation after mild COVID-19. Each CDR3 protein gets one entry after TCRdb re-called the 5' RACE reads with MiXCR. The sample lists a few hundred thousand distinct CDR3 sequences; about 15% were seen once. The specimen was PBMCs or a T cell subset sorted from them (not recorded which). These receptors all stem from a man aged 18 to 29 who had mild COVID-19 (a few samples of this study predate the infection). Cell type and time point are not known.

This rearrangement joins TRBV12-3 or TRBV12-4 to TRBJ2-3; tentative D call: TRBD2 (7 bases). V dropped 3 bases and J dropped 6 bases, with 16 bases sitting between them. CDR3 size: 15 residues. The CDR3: CASSFRGGASDTQYF. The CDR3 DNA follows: TGTGCCAGCAGTTTTAGAGGGGGGGCGTCGGATACGCAGTATTTT.

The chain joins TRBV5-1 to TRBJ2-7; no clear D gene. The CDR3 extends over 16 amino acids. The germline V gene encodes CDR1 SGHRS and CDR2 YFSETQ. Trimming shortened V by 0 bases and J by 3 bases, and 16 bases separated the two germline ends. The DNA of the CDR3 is TGCGCCAGCAGCTTGGAGTTAAGGTCCACCGGCTACGAGCAGTACTTC. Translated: CASSLELRSTGYEQYF.

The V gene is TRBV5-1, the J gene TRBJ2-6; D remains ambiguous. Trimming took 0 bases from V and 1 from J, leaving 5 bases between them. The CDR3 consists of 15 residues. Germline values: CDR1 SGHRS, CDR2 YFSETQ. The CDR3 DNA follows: TGCGCCAGCAGCTTGGTGGGTTCTGGGGCCAACGTCCTGACTTTC. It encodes CASSLVGSGANVLTF.

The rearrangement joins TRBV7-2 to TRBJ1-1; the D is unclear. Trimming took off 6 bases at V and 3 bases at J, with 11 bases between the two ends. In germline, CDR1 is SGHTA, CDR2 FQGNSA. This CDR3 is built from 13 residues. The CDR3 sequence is CASSYGPHTEAFF. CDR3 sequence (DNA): TGTGCCAGCAGTTACGGGCCTCACACTGAAGCTTTCTTT.

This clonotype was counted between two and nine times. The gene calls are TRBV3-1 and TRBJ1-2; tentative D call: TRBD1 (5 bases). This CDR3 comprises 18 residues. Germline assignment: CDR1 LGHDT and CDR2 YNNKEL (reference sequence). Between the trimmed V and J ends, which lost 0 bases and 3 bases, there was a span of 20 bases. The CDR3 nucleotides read TGTGCCAGCAGCCAAGATCGACATGGGCGGAGAGGGGACTATGGCTACACCTTC. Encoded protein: CASSQDRHGRRGDYGYTF. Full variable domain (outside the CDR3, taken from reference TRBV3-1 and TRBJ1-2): DTAVSQTPKYLVTQMGNDKSIKCEQNLGHDTMYWYKQDSKKFLKIMFSYNNKELIINETVPNRFSPKSPDKAHLNLHINSLELGDSAVYFCASSQDRHGRRGDYGYTFGSGTRLTVV.

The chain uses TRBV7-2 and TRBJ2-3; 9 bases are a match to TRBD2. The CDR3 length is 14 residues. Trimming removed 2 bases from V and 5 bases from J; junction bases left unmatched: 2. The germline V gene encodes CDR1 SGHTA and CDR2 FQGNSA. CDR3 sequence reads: CASSLRRGGDTQYF. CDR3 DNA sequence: TGTGCCAGCAGCTTACGGCGGGGGGGAGATACGCAGTATTTT. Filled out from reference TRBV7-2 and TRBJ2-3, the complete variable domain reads GAGVSQSPSNKVTEKGKDVELRCDPISGHTALYWYRQSLGQGLEFLIYFQGNSAPDKSGLPSDRFSAERTGGSVSTLTIQRTQQEDSAVYLCASSLRRGGDTQYFGPGTRLTVL.

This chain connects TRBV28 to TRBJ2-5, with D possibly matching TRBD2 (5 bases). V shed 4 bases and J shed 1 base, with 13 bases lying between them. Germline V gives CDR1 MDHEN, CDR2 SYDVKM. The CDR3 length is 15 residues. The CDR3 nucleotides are TGTGCCAGCAGTTCTCGGACTGAGCTCCAAGAGACCCAGTACTTC. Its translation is CASSSRTELQETQYF. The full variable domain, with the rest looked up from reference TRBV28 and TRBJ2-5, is DVKVTQSSRYLVKRTGEKVFLECVQDMDHENMFWYRQDPGLGLRLIYFSYDVKMKEKGDIPEGYSVSREKKERFSLILESASTNQTSMYLCASSSRTELQETQYFGPGTRLLVL.

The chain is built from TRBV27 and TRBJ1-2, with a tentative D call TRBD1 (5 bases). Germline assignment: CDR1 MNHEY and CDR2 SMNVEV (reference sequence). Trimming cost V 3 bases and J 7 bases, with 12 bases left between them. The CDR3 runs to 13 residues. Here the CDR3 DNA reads TGTGCCAGCAGTTTTTTTCAGGGTGGTGGCTACACCTTC. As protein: CASSFFQGGGYTF.

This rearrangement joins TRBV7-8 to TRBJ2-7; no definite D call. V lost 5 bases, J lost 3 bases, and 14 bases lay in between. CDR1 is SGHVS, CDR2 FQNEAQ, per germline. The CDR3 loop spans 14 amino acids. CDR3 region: CASSPADIDYEQYV. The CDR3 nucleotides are TGTGCCAGCAGCCCGGCCGACATCGACTACGAGCAGTACGTC.

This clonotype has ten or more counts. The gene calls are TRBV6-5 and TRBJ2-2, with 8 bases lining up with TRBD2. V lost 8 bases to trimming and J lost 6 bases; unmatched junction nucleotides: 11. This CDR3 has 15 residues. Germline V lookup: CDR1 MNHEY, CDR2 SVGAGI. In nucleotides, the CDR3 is TGTGCCAGCGGATGGCGGGGGGATAAAGCCGGGGAGCTGTTTTTT. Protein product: CASGWRGDKAGELFF.

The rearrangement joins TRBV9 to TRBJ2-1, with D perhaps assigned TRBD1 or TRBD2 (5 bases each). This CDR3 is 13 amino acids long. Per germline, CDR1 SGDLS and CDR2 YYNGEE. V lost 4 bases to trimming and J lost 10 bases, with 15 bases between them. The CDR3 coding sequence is TGTGCCAGCAGCCCCGACTGGGGGTCCGAGCAGTTCTTC. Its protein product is CASSPDWGSEQFF.

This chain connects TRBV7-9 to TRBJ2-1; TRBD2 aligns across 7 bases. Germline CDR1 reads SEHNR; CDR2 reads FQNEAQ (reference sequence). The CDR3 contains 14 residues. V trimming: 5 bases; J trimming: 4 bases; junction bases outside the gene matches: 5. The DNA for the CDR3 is TGTGCCAGCAGCGTCAGGGAGGGTTACAATGAGCAGTTCTTC. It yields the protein CASSVREGYNEQFF.

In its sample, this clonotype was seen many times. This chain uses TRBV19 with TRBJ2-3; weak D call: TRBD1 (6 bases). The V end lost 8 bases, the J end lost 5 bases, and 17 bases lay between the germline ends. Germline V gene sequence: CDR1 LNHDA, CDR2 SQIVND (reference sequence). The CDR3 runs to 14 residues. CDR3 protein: CASAETGSGDTQYF. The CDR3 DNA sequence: TGTGCCAGTGCCGAGACAGGTTCCGGAGATACGCAGTATTTT.

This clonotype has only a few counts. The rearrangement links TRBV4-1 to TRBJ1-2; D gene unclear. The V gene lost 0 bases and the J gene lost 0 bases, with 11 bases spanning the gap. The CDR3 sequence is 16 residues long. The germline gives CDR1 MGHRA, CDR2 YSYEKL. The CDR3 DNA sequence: TGCGCCAGCAGCCAAGACTTGGGATTTGCTAACTATGGCTACACCTTC. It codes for CASSQDLGFANYGYTF.

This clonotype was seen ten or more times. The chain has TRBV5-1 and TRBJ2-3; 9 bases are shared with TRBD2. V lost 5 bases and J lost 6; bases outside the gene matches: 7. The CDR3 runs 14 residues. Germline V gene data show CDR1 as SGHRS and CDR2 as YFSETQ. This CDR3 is CASSSTGLADTQYF. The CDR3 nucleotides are TGCGCCAGCAGTTCGACCGGACTAGCGGATACGCAGTATTTT.

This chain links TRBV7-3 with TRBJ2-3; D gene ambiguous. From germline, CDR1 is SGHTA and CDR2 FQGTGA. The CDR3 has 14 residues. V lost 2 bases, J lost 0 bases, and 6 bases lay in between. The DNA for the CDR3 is TGTGCCAGCAGCTTATCGCAAAGCACAGATACGCAGTATTTT. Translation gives CASSLSQSTDTQYF.

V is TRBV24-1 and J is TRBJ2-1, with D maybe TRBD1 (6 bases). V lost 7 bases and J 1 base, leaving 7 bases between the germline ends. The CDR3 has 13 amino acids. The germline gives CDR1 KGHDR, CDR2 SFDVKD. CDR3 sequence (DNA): TGTGCCACCAGGGACAGTTCCTACAATGAGCAGTTCTTC. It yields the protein CATRDSSYNEQFF.

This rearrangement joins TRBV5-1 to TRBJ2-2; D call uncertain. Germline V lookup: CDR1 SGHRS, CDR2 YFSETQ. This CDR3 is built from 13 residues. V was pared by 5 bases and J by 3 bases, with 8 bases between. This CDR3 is CASSRRDTGELFF. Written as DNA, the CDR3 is TGCGCCAGCAGTCGCAGAGACACCGGGGAGCTGTTTTTT.

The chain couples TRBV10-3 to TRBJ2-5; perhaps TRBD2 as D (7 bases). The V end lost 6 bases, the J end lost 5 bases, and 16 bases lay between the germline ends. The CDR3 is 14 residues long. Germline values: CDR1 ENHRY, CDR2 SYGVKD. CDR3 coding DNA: TGTGCCATCAGGCCGGGGGGCGGCAGGGAGACCCAGTACTTC. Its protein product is CAIRPGGGRETQYF.

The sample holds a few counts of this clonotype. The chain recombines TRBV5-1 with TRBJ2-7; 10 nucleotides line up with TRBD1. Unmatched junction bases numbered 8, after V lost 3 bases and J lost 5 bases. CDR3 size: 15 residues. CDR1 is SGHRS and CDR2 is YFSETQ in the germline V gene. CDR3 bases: TGCGCCAGCAGCTCCGGGACAGGGGTGTGGAACGAGCAGTACGTC. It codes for CASSSGTGVWNEQYV.

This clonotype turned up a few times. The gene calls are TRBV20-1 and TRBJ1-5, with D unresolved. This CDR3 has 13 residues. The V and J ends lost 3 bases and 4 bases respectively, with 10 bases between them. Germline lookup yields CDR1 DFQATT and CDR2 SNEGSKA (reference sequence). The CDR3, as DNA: TGCAGTGCTAGGCGGGGTAGTAATCAGCCCCAGCATTTT. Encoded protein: CSARRGSNQPQHF.

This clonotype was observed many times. Written as DNA, the CDR3 is TGCAGTGCTACCCCCGCGGTTGGGGGAGAGACCCAGTACTTC. This sequence encodes CSATPAVGGETQYF. The chain carries TRBV20-1 and TRBJ2-5, with D perhaps assigned TRBD1 or TRBD2 (5 bases each). Germline assignment: CDR1 DFQATT and CDR2 SNEGSKA (reference sequence). The CDR3 totals 14 residues. Trimming removed 4 bases at V and 4 bases at J, with 16 bases between.

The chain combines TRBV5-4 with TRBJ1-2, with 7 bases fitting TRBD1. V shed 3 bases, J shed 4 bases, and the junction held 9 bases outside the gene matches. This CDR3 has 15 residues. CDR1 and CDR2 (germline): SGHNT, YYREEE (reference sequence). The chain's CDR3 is CASSSATGNRYGYTF. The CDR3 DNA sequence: TGTGCCAGCAGCTCAGCGACAGGGAACCGCTATGGCTACACCTTC.

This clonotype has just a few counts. The CDR3 sequence is CASSFAGGHRTDTQYF. DNA for the CDR3: TGTGCCAGCAGCTTCGCGGGGGGGCATCGCACAGATACGCAGTATTTT. V and J are TRBV11-2 and TRBJ2-3; 9 nucleotides align to TRBD2. V lost 3 bases to trimming and J lost 1 base; unmatched junction nucleotides: 5. CDR1 SGHAT and CDR2 FQNNGV come from the germline V gene. The CDR3 runs 16 residues. The whole variable domain, filled in from reference TRBV11-2 and TRBJ2-3, reads EAGVAQSPRYKIIEKRQSVAFWCNPISGHATLYWYQQILGQGPKLLIQFQNNGVVDDSQLPKDRFSAERLKGVDSTLKIQPAKLEDSAVYLCASSFAGGHRTDTQYFGPGTRLTVL.

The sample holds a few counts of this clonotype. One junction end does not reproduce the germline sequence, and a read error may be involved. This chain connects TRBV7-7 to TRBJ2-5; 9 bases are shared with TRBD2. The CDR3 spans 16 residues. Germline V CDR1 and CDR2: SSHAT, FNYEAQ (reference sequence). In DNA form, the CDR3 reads TGTGCTAGCAGCTTAGGCACCAGAAGCGGGGGGGAGACCCAGTACTTC. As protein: CASSLGTRSGGETQYF.

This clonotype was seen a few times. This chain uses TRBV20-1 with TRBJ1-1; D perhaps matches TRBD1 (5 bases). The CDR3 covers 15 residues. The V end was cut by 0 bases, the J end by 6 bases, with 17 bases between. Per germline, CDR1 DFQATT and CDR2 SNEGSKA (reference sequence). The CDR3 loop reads CSAREGSTGGAEAFF. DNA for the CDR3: TGCAGTGCTAGAGAAGGGTCAACGGGAGGGGCTGAAGCTTTCTTT.

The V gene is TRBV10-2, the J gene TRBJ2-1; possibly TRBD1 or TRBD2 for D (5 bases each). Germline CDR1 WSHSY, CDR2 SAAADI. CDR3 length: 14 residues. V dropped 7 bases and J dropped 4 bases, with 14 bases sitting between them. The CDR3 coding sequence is TGCGCCAGCACGAGACTCGAGGGGTACAATGAGCAGTTCTTC. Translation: CASTRLEGYNEQFF.

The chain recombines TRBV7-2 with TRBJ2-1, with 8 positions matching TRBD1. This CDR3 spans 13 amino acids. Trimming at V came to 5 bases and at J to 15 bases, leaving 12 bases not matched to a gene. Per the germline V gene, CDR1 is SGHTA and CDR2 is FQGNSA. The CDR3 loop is CASSPGQGPVAFF. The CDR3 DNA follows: TGTGCCAGCAGCCCCGGACAGGGCCCCGTTGCGTTCTTC.

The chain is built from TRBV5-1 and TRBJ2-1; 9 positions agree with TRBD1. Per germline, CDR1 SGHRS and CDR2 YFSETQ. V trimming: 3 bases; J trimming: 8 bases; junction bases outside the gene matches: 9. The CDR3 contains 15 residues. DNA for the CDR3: TGCGCCAGCAGCTGGGGGACAGGGTTCCCCCATGAGCAGTTCTTC. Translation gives CASSWGTGFPHEQFF.

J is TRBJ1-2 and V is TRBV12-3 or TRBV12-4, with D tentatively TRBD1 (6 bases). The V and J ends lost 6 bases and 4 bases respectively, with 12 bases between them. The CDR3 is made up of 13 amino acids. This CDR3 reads CASRETGTYGYTF. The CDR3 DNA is TGTGCCAGCAGAGAGACAGGAACCTATGGCTACACCTTC.

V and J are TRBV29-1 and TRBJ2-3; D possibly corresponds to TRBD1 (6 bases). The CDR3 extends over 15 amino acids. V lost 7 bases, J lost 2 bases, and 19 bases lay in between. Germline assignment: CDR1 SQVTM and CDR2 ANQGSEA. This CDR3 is CSAYLQGPTTDTQYF. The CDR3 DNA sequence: TGCAGCGCCTACCTACAGGGCCCCACCACAGATACGCAGTATTTT.

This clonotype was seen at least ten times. CDR3 in DNA: TGCGCCAGCAGCCACACAAGGCTAGCGACAGATACGCAGTATTTT. It yields the protein CASSHTRLATDTQYF. The V call is TRBV4-1, the J call TRBJ2-3; perhaps TRBD2 as D (6 bases). Trimming took off 3 bases at V and 3 bases at J, with 13 bases between the two ends. Germline loops: CDR1 MGHRA, CDR2 YSYEKL. This CDR3 has 15 residues.